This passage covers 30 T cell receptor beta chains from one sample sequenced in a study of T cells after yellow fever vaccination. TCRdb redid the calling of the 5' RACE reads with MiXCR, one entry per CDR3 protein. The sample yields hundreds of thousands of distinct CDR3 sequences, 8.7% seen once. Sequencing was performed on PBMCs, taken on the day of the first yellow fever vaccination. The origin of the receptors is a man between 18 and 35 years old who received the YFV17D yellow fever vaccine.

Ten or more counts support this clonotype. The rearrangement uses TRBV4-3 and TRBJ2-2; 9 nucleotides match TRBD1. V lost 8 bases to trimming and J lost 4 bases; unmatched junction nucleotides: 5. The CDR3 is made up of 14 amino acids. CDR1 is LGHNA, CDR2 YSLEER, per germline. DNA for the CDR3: TGCGCCAGCGAACCGGGACAGGGCACCGGGGAGCTGTTTTTT. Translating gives CASEPGQGTGELFF.

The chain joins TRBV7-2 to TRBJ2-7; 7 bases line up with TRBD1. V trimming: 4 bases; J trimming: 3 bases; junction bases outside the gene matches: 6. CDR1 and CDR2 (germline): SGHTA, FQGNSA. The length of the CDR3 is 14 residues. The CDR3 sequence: CASSSRQGIYEQYF. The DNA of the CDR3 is TGTGCCAGCAGCTCGCGACAGGGAATCTACGAGCAGTACTTC.

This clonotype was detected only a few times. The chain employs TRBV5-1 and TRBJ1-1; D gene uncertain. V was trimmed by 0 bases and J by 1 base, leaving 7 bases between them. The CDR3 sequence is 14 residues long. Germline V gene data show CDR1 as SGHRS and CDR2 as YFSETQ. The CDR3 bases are TGCGCCAGCAGCTTGGAGATGCGGAACACTGAAGCTTTCTTT. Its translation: CASSLEMRNTEAFF.

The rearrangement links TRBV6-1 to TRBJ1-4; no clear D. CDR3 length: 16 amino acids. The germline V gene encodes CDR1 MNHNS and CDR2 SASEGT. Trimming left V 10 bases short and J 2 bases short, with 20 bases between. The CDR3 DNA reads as TGTGCCACTACCAGTGCGATCACAGCGACTAATGAAAAACTGTTTTTT. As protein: CATTSAITATNEKLFF.

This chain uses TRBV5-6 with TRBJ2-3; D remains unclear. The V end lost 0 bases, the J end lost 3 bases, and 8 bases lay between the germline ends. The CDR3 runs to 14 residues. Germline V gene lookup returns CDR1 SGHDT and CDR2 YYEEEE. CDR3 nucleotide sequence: TGTGCCAGCAGCTTGGTGGGTACGACAGATACGCAGTATTTT. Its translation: CASSLVGTTDTQYF.

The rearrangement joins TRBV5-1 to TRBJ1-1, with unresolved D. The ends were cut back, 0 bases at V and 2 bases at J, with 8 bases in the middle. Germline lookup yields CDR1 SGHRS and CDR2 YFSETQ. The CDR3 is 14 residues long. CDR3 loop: CASSLVPFNTEAFF. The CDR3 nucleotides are TGCGCCAGCAGCTTGGTTCCGTTTAACACTGAAGCTTTCTTT. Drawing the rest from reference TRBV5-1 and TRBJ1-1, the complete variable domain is KAGVTQTPRYLIKTRGQQVTLSCSPISGHRSVSWYQQTPGQGLQFLFEYFSETQRNKGNFPGRFSGRQFSNSRSEMNVSTLELGDSALYLCASSLVPFNTEAFFGQGTRLTVV.

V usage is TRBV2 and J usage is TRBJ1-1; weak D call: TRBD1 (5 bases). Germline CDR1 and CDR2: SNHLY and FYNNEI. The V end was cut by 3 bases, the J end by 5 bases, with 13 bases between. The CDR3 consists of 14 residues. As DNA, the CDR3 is TGTGCCAGCAGTGACTCAGGGCGGAAGACTGAAGCTTTCTTT. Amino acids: CASSDSGRKTEAFF.

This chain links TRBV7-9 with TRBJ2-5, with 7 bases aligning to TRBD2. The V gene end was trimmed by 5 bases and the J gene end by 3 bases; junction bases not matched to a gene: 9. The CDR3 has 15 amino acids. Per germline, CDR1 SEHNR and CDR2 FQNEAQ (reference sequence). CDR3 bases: TGTGCCAGCAGCCCCGGAGGTGGGGGGGAAGAGACCCAGTACTTC. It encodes CASSPGGGGEETQYF.

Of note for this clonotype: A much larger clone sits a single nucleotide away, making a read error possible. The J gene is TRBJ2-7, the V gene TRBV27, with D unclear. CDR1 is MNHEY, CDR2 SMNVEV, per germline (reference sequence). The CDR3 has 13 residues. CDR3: CAISLNRAYEQYF. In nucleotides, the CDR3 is TGTGCCATCAGTTTGAACAGAGCCTACGAGCAGTACTTC.

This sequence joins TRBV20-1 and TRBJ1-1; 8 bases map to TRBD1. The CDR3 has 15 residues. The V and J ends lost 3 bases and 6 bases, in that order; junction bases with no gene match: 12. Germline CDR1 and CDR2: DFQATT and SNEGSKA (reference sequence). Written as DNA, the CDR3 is TGCAGTGCTAGGGTTATGGACAGGGTCAACTCTGAAGCTTTCTTT. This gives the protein CSARVMDRVNSEAFF.

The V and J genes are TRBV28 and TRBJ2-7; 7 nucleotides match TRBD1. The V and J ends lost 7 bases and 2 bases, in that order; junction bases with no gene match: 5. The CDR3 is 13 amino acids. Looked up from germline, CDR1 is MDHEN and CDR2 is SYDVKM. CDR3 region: CASKFQGAYEQYV. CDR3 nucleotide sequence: TGTGCCAGCAAGTTCCAGGGGGCCTACGAGCAGTACGTC.

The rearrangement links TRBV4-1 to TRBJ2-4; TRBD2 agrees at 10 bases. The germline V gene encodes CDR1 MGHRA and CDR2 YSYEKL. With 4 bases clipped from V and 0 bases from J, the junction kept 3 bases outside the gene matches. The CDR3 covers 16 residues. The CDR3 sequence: CASSPGLAVAKNIQYF. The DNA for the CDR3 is TGCGCCAGCAGCCCTGGACTAGCGGTAGCCAAAAACATTCAGTACTTC.

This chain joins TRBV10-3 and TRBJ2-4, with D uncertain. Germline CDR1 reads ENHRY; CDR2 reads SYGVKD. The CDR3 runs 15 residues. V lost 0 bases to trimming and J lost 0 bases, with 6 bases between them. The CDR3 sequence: CAISESGLAKNIQYF. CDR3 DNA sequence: TGTGCCATCAGTGAGTCCGGCCTAGCCAAAAACATTCAGTACTTC.

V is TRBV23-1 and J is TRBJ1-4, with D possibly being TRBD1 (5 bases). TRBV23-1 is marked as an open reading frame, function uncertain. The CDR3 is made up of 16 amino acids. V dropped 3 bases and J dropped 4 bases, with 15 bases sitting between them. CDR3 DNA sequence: TGCGCCAGCAGTCACTCCTCACAGGCTCATAATGAAAAACTGTTTTTT. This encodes CASSHSSQAHNEKLFF.

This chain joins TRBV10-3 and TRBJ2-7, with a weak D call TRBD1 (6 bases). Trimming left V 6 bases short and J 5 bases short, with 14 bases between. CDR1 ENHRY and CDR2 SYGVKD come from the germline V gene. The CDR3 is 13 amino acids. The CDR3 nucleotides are TGTGCCATCAGAGAGGGGGTGACAGACGAGCAGTACGTC. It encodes CAIREGVTDEQYV.

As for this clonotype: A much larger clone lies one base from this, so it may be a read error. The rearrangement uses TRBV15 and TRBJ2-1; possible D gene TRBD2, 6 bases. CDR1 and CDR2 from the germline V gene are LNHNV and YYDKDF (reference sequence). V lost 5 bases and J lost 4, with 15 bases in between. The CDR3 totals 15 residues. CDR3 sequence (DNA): TGTGCCACCAGCGCGCTGGGGGGATATTACAATGAGCAGTTCTTC. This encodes CATSALGGYYNEQFF.

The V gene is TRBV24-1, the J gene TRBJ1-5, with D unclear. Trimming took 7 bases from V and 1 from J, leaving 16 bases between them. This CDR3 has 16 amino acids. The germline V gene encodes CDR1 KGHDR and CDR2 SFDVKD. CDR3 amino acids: CATRTHASASNQPQHF. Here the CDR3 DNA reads TGTGCCACCAGAACCCATGCGTCGGCGAGCAATCAGCCCCAGCATTTT.

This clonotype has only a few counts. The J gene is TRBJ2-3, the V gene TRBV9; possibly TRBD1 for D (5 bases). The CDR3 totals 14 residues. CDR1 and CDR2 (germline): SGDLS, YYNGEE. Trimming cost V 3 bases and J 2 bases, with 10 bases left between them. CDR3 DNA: TGTGCCAGCAGCGCTTACAGGTCCACAGATACGCAGTATTTT. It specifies CASSAYRSTDTQYF.

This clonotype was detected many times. CDR3 sequence reads: CASSEEEGTGSHEQYF. DNA of the CDR3: TGTGCCAGCAGTGAAGAAGAGGGGACAGGGTCGCACGAGCAGTACTTC. The chain links TRBV6-1 to TRBJ2-7, with 9 bases identical to TRBD1. The CDR3 is 16 residues long. The ends lost 1 base at V and 5 bases at J; junction bases unmatched: 9. Germline assignment: CDR1 MNHNS and CDR2 SASEGT.

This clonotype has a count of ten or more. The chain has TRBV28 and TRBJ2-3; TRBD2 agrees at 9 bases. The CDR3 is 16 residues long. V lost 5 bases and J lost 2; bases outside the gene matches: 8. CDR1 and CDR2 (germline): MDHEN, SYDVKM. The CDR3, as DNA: TGTGCCAGCAGTCCTCAGCGGGGGGCGACCACAGATACGCAGTATTTT. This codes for CASSPQRGATTDTQYF.

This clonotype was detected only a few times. DNA for the CDR3: TGTGCCATCAGGGACCCTCCGGAGAACTATGGCTACACCTTC. This translates into CAIRDPPENYGYTF. V and J are TRBV10-3 and TRBJ1-2; unclear D gene. There are 14 residues in the CDR3. Germline CDR1 reads ENHRY; CDR2 reads SYGVKD. Between the trimmed V and J ends, which lost 6 bases and 2 bases, there was a span of 13 bases.

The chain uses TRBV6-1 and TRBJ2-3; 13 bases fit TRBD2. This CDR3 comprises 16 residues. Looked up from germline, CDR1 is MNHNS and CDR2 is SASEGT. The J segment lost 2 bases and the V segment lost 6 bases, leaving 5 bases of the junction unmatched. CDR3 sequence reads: CASRRTSGGYTDTQYF. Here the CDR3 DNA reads TGTGCCAGCAGACGGACTAGCGGGGGATACACAGATACGCAGTATTTT.

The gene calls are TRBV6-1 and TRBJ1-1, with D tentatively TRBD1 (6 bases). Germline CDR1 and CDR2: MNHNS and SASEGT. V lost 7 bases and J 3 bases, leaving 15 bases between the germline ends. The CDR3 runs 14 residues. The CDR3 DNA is TGTGCCAGCAACCGGGACACTGACGACACTGAAGCTTTCTTT. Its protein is CASNRDTDDTEAFF.

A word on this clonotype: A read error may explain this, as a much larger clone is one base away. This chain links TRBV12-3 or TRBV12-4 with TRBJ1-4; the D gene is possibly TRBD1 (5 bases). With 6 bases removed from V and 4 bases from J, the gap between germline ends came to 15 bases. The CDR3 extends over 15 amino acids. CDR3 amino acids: CASSPEKGLNEKLFF. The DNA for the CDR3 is TGTGCCAGCAGCCCAGAAAAGGGGCTTAATGAAAAACTGTTTTTT.

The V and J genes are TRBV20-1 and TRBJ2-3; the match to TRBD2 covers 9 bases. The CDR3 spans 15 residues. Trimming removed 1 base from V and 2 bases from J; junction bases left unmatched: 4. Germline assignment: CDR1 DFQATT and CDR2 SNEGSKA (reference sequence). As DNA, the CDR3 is TGCAGTGCTAGAGTCGGCGGGGGGGCCACAGATACGCAGTATTTT. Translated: CSARVGGGATDTQYF.

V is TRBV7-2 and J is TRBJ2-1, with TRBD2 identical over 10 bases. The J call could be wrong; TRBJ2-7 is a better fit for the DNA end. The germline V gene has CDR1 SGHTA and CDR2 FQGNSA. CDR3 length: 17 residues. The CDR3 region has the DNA TGTGCCAGCAGCTTAGCCATCAGCGGGGGGGCAGCCAATGAGCAGTACTTC. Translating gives CASSLAISGGAANEQYF.

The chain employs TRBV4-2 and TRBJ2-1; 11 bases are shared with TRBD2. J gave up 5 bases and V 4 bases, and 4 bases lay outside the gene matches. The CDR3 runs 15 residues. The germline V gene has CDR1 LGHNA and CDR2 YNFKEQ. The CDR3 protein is CASSPSGGQNNEQFF. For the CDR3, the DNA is TGTGCCAGCAGCCCTAGCGGGGGGCAAAACAATGAGCAGTTCTTC.

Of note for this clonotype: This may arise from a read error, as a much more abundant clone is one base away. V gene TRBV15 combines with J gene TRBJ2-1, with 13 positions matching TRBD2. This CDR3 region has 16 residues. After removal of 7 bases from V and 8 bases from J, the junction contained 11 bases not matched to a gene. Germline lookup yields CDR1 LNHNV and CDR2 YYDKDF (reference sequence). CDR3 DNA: TGTGCCACCAACATACAGACTAGCGGGGGGATGTATGAGCAGTTCTTC. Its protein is CATNIQTSGGMYEQFF.

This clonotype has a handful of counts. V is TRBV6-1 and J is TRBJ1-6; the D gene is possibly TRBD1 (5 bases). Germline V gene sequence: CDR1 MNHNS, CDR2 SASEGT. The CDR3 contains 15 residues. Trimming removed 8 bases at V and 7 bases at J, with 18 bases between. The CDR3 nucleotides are TGTGCCAGCTGCCTACGGGGGGATTGGAATTCACCCCTCCACTTT. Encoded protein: CASCLRGDWNSPLHF.

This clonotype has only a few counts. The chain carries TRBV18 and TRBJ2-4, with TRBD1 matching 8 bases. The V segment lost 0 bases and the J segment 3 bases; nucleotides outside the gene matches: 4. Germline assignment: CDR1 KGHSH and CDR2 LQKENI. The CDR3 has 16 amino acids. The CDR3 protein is CASSPPGDRLKNIQYF. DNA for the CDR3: TGTGCCAGCTCACCACCGGGGGACAGGCTCAAAAACATTCAGTACTTC. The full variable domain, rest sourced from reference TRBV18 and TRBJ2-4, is NAGVMQNPRHLVRRRGQEARLRCSPMKGHSHVYWYRQLPEEGLKFMVYLQKENIIDESGMPKERFSAEFPKEGPSILRIQQVVRGDSAAYFCASSPPGDRLKNIQYFGAGTRLSVL.